This T cell receptor (beta chain) was profiled in a study of Ad26.COV2.S vaccination and SARS-CoV-2 variants. Looking at the study overall: Ad26.COV2.S shots went into the muscle once or twice, 56 days apart.

CDR1 is SGHDT, CDR2 YYEEEE, per germline. This CDR3 spans 15 amino acids. The ends were cut back, 6 bases at V and 4 bases at J, with 14 bases in the middle. The treatment was: 15 to 20 received Ad26.COV2.S at low or high dose, single or two shots; about five received placebo; per-sample allocation not given. Material that was analyzed had been drawn on day 63 after the first vaccine or placebo injection. This vaccine is an Ad26 vector that expresses the Wuhan-strain SARS-CoV-2 spike. Using immunoSEQ multiplex PCR, the repertoire was profiled, and TCRdb retains in-frame clones only, with some absent. The data hold hundreds of thousands of clones, with roughly nine tenths observed a single time. Study findings and constraints: The analyses of TCR breadth and depth may have understated the size of total T cell responses.

With regard to this clone: Its specificity is not known.

This receptor was obtained from a person aged 18-60 years who received the Ad26.COV2.S COVID-19 vaccine or a placebo. The V gene is TRBV5-6, the J gene TRBJ2-6; no clear D. This sample comprised peripheral blood, obtained in a trial of Ad26.COV2.S vaccine versus placebo. CDR3 DNA: TGTGCCAGCACCCTTTCGGGTGCCGGGGCCAACGTCCTGACTTTC. It translates to CASTLSGAGANVLTF.